The clone carrying this T cell receptor (beta chain) was found a few times. Its antigen remains unidentified. This sample was included in a study of T cells in Graves' hyperthyroidism and ophthalmopathy. RNA transcripts yielded amplified TCR beta CDR3 regions. A set of HTBI primers served as the primers for a first-round RT-PCR of the TCR CDR3. TCRdb re-derived calls from the multiplex PCR reads in MiXCR, one entry per CDR3 protein. The repertoire holds around 360,000 distinct CDR3 sequences, with about 16% as singletons. General observations from the study: Blood also showed most of the thyroid clonotypes that were expanded above 0.001.

Input material: blood. This receptor was identified in a woman aged 60-75 years with Graves' ophthalmopathy.

Written as DNA, the CDR3 is TGTGCCAGCAGACGCGGGGTGGTGCCAGATACGCAGTATTTT. As protein: CASRRGVVPDTQYF. V gene TRBV28 combines with J gene TRBJ2-3, with D maybe TRBD2 (6 bases). The CDR3 is made up of 14 amino acids. Germline-derived CDR1 and CDR2 are MDHEN and SYDVKM. Trimming removed 6 bases at V and 4 bases at J, with 14 bases between.